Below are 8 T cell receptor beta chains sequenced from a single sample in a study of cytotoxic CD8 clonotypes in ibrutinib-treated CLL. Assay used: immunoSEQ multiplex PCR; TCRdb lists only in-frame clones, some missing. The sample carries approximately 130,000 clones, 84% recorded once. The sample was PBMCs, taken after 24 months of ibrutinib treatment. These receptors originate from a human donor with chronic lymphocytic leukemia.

Written as DNA, the CDR3 is TGTGCCAGCAGCTCAAAAGGGGGGGGGAGCTCCTACAATGAGCAGTTCTTC. Translated, it gives CASSSKGGGSSYNEQFF. V usage is TRBV5-4 and J usage is TRBJ2-1; D might be TRBD2 (7 bases). The CDR3 is 17 amino acids. V lost 3 bases to trimming and J lost 0 bases, with 16 bases between them. The germline CDR1 and CDR2 sequences are SGHNT and YYREEE (reference sequence).

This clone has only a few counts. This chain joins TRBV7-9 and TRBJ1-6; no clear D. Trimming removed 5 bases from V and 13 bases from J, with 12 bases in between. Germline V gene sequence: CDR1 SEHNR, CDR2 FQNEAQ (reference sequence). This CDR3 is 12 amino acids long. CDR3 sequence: CASSNVFDPLHF. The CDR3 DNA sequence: TGTGCCAGCAGCAATGTCTTTGACCCCCTCCACTTT.

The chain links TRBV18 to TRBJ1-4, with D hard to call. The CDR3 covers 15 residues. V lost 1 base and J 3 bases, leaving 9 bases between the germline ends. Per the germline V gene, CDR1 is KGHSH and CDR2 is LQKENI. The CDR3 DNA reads TGTGCCAGCTCACCACACGCGGAAGCTAATGAAAAACTGTTTTTT. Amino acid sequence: CASSPHAEANEKLFF. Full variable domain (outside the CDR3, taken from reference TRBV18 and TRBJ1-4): NAGVMQNPRHLVRRRGQEARLRCSPMKGHSHVYWYRQLPEEGLKFMVYLQKENIIDESGMPKERFSAEFPKEGPSILRIQQVVRGDSAAYFCASSPHAEANEKLFFGSGTQLSVL.

In nucleotides, the CDR3 is TGTGCCATCAGTGACACACTTAACACTGAAGCTTTCTTT. Protein sequence: CAISDTLNTEAFF. This chain connects TRBV10-3 to TRBJ1-1, with unresolved D. Trimming shortened V by 3 bases and J by 2 bases, and 7 bases separated the two germline ends. The CDR3 is 13 residues long. Germline CDR1 is ENHRY and CDR2 is SYGVKD.

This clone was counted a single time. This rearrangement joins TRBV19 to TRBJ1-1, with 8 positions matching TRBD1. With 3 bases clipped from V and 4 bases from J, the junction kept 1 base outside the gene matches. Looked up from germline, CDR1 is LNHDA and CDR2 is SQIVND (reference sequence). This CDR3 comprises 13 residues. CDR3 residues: CASSIGQGTEAFF. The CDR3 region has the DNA TGTGCCAGTAGTATCGGACAGGGCACTGAAGCTTTCTTT.

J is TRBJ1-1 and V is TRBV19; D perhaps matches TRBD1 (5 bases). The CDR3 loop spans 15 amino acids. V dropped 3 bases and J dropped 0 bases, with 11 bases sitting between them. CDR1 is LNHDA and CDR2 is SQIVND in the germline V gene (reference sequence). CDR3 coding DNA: TGTGCCAGTAGTATGTCGGGACTAATGAACACTGAAGCTTTCTTT. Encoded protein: CASSMSGLMNTEAFF. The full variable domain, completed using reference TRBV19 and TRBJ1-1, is DGGITQSPKYLFRKEGQNVTLSCEQNLNHDAMYWYRQDPGQGLRLIYYSQIVNDFQKGDIAEGYSVSREKKESFPLTVTSAQKNPTAFYLCASSMSGLMNTEAFFGQGTRLTVV.

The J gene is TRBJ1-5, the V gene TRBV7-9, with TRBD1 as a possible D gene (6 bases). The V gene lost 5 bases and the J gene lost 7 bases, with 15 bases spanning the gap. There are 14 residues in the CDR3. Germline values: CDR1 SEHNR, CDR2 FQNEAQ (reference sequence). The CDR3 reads CASSNQGGPQPQHF. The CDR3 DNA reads TGTGCCAGCAGCAATCAAGGGGGGCCCCAGCCCCAGCATTTT.

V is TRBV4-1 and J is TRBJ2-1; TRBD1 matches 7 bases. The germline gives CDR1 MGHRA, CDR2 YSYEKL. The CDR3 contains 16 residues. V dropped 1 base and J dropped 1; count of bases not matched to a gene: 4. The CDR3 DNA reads TGCGCCAGCAGCCAAGGACAGGGTTTGTCCTACAATGAGCAGTTCTTC. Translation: CASSQGQGLSYNEQFF.